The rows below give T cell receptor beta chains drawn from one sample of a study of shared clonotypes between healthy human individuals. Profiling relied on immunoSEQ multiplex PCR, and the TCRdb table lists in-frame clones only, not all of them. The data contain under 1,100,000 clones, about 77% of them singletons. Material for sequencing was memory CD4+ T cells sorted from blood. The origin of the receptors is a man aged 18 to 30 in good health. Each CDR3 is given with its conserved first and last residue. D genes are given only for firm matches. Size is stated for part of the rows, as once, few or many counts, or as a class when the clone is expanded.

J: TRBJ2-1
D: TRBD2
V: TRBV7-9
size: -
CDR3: CASSGRGASPYNEQFF
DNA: TGTGCCTCATCCGGGAGGGGGGCCTCACCCTACAATGAGCAGTTCTTC

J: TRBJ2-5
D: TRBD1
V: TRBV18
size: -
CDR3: CASSPLNRGQETQYF
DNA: TGTGCCAGCTCACCACTAAACAGGGGCCAAGAGACCCAGTACTTC

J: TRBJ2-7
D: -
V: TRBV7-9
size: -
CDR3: CASRRQGEQYF
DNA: TGTGCCAGCCGACGCCAGGGCGAGCAGTACTTC

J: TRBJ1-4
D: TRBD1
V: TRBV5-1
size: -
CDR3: CASSLSGQGGEKLFF
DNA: TGCGCCAGCAGCTTGTCAGGACAGGGCGGGGAAAAACTGTTTTTT

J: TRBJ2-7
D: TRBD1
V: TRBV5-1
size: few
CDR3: CASSGWDRGFYEQYF
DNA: TGCGCCAGCAGTGGTTGGGACAGGGGGTTTTACGAGCAGTACTTC

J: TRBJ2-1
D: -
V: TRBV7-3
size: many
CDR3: CASSLGRESVEQFF
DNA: TGTGCCAGCAGCTTGGGACGCGAATCGGTTGAGCAGTTCTTC

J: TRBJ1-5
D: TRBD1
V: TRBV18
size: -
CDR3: CASSGGQVSNQPQHF
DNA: TGTGCCAGCTCAGGGGGACAGGTCTCGAATCAGCCCCAGCATTTT

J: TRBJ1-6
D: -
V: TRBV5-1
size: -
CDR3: CASSLGAVISPLHF
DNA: TGCGCCAGCAGCTTGGGGGCGGTAATTTCACCCCTCCACTTT

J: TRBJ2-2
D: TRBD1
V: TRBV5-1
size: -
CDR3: CASSGRTGADSGELFF
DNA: TGCGCCAGCAGCGGACGGACAGGGGCGGATTCCGGGGAGCTGTTTTTT

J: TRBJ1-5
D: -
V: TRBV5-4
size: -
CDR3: CASSIGGGSNQPQHF
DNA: TGTGCCAGCAGCATCGGTGGGGGAAGCAATCAGCCCCAGCATTTT

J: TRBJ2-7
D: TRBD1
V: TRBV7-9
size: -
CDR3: CASSTSRTGVAYEQYF
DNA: TGTGCCAGCAGCACCTCAAGGACAGGGGTAGCCTACGAGCAGTACTTC

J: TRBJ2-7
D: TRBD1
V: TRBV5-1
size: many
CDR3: CASSRTGISYEQYF
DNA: TGCGCCAGCAGCAGGACAGGGATCTCCTACGAGCAGTACTTC

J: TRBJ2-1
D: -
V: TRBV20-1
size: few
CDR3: CSASQGNEQFF
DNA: TGCAGTGCTAGTCAAGGCAATGAGCAGTTCTTC

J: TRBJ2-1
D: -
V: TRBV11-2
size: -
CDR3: CASSLRDTYNEQFF
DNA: TGTGCCAGCAGCCTCCGGGACACATACAATGAGCAGTTCTTC

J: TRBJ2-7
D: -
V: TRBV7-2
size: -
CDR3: CASSYIQMGGRGRTYEQYF
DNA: TGTGCCAGCAGCTATATCCAGATGGGGGGCAGGGGGAGAACGTACGAGCAGTACTTC

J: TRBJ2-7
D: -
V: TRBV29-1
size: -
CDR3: CSVSGTPYEQYF
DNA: TGCAGCGTTTCCGGGACCCCCTACGAGCAGTACTTC

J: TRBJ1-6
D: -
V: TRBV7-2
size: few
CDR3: CASSLSVNSPLHF
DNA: TGTGCCAGCAGCTTAAGTGTGAATTCACCCCTCCACTTT

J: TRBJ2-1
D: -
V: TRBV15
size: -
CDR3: CATSSLPIRAAVDNEQFF
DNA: TGTGCCACCAGCAGTCTCCCAATCAGGGCGGCGGTTGACAATGAGCAGTTCTTC